The 23 T cell receptor beta chains below come from one sample, sequenced in a study of technical replicates of blood from several donors. Sequencing was performed with immunoSEQ multiplex PCR; in TCRdb, only in-frame clones are kept and a portion is missing. The sample holds fewer than 100,000 clones, over 85% seen once. What was sequenced was T cells isolated from PBMCs. The source is a human donor in good health.

The J gene is TRBJ2-2, the V gene TRBV9; 10 bases fit TRBD2. This CDR3 is 15 amino acids long. Germline CDR1 reads SGDLS; CDR2 reads YYNGEE. Germline trimming cut 3 bases from V and 7 bases from J; bases unmatched to any gene: 6. The CDR3 DNA reads as TGTGCCAGCAGCGGAAGCGGGAGGGCTGACGGGGAGCTGTTTTTT. Protein sequence: CASSGSGRADGELFF.

The chain is built from TRBV6-5 and TRBJ2-3; TRBD1 is a possible D gene (6 bases). Germline V gene data show CDR1 as MNHEY and CDR2 as SVGAGI. V was shortened by 4 bases and J by 8 bases, with 16 bases between the two germline ends. The CDR3 spans 14 residues. CDR3 protein: CASSFRQEHGTQYF. DNA for the CDR3: TGTGCCAGCAGTTTCCGACAGGAACACGGTACGCAGTATTTT.

This chain connects TRBV29-1 to TRBJ2-3; D possibly corresponds to TRBD2 (7 bases). The germline V gene encodes CDR1 SQVTM and CDR2 ANQGSEA. V lost 7 bases, J lost 5 bases, and 19 bases lay in between. There are 14 residues in the CDR3. CDR3 sequence: CSAEGGRWRDTQYF. For the CDR3, the DNA is TGCAGCGCCGAGGGGGGGAGGTGGCGAGATACGCAGTATTTT.

The chain employs TRBV6-6 and TRBJ1-4; possible D gene TRBD1, 5 bases. The CDR3 runs 15 residues. V lost 0 bases to trimming and J lost 0 bases, with 5 bases between them. Per the germline V gene, CDR1 is MNHNY and CDR2 is SVGAGI (reference sequence). CDR3 protein: CASSYSTATNEKLFF. The DNA of the CDR3 is TGTGCCAGCAGTTACTCGACAGCAACTAATGAAAAACTGTTTTTT.

The CDR3 DNA sequence: TGTGCCAGCAGCCAATATGGCGCGGGACTAGCGGGAGTAAAGGGGATCTACGAGCAGTACTTC. It codes for CASSQYGAGLAGVKGIYEQYF. The chain is built from TRBV4-2 and TRBJ2-7, with 14 bases lining up with TRBD2. The J segment lost 3 bases and the V segment lost 2 bases, leaving 18 bases of the junction unmatched. CDR3 size: 21 residues. The germline V gene encodes CDR1 LGHNA and CDR2 YNFKEQ.

The chain recombines TRBV5-4 with TRBJ2-7; 8 positions agree with TRBD2. J was trimmed by 6 bases and V by 0 bases; bases with no gene match: 8. The CDR3 has 15 amino acids. In germline, CDR1 is SGHNT, CDR2 YYREEE (reference sequence). The CDR3 region has the DNA TGTGCCAGCAGCTTGGACTCTACTAGCGGTAGCGAGCAGTACTTC. Translated: CASSLDSTSGSEQYF. Full variable domain (missing parts from reference TRBV5-4 and TRBJ2-7): ETGVTQSPTHLIKTRGQQVTLRCSSQSGHNTVSWYQQALGQGPQFIFQYYREEENGRGNFPPRFSGLQFPNYSSELNVNALELDDSALYLCASSLDSTSGSEQYFGPGTRLTVT.

The rearrangement joins TRBV5-4 to TRBJ2-5, with 8 bases identical to TRBD1. This CDR3 region has 13 residues. Germline CDR1 reads SGHNT; CDR2 reads YYREEE (reference sequence). The J segment lost 4 bases and the V segment lost 4 bases, leaving 3 bases of the junction unmatched. In nucleotides, the CDR3 is TGTGCCAGCAGCCCCGACAGGGGAGAGACCCAGTACTTC. Protein product: CASSPDRGETQYF.

This chain uses TRBV19 with TRBJ2-3; D is undetermined. This CDR3 has 13 residues. The germline V and J ends were trimmed by 0 bases and 8 bases, with 9 bases remaining between them. Per the germline V gene, CDR1 is LNHDA and CDR2 is SQIVND (reference sequence). CDR3 DNA: TGTGCCAGTAGTATAGAACCGCTAGGTACGCAGTATTTT. Its protein is CASSIEPLGTQYF.

The genes are TRBV19 and TRBJ1-5, with 8 bases that match TRBD1. The CDR3 has 15 amino acids. V gave up 7 bases and J gave up 4 bases; unmatched junction bases: 9. Germline assignment: CDR1 LNHDA and CDR2 SQIVND (reference sequence). The CDR3 is CASTPGQGPNQPQHF. CDR3 nucleotides: TGTGCCAGTACCCCTGGACAGGGACCAAATCAGCCCCAGCATTTT.

The chain carries TRBV6-6 and TRBJ1-5; 7 positions agree with TRBD1. From germline, CDR1 is MNHNY and CDR2 SVGAGI (reference sequence). V shed 6 bases, J shed 7 bases, and the junction held 6 bases outside the gene matches. The CDR3 length is 13 residues. CDR3 amino acids: CASRTGEVQPQHF. In DNA form, the CDR3 reads TGTGCCAGCAGAACAGGGGAAGTCCAGCCCCAGCATTTT.

The chain recombines TRBV6-5 with TRBJ2-7, with D possibly being TRBD1 (5 bases). The CDR3 extends over 14 amino acids. V was clipped by 5 bases and J by 2 bases, with 13 bases between them. CDR1 and CDR2 (germline): MNHEY, SVGAGI. The CDR3 DNA sequence: TGTGCCAGCAGTGGACACCGTGAAACCTACGAGCAGTACTTC. It translates to CASSGHRETYEQYF.

This clone has just one count. The J gene is TRBJ1-5, the V gene TRBV27; no firm D call. V lost 7 bases to trimming and J lost 4 bases, with 14 bases between them. CDR3 length equals 14 residues. Germline V gene data show CDR1 as MNHEY and CDR2 as SMNVEV (reference sequence). Here the CDR3 reads CASTPHSPNQPQHF. CDR3 bases: TGTGCCAGCACCCCCCACAGTCCTAATCAGCCCCAGCATTTT.

In its sample, this clone was seen once. V and J are TRBV2 and TRBJ2-1; 10 nucleotides match TRBD1. Trimming at V came to 11 bases and at J to 4 bases, leaving 5 bases not matched to a gene. This CDR3 comprises 13 residues. Germline V gene lookup returns CDR1 SNHLY and CDR2 FYNNEI. The CDR3 spells CAREGQGYNEQFF. CDR3 DNA: TGTGCCCGAGAGGGACAGGGGTACAATGAGCAGTTCTTC.

The chain recombines TRBV4-1 with TRBJ1-5, with D perhaps TRBD1 (5 bases). Trimming pared 0 bases from V and 7 bases from J, leaving 16 bases between. The length of the CDR3 is 16 residues. Germline CDR1 MGHRA, CDR2 YSYEKL. The DNA for the CDR3 is TGCGCCAGCAGCCAAGATCTGGGGGGGTTTAAGCAGCCCCAGCATTTT. Translation: CASSQDLGGFKQPQHF.

This chain links TRBV7-6 with TRBJ2-3; 8 bases are a match to TRBD2. CDR3 length: 17 residues. CDR1 is SGHVS and CDR2 is FNYEAQ in the germline V gene. The V segment lost 5 bases and the J segment 5 bases; nucleotides outside the gene matches: 15. The CDR3 loop is CASSPTAEREIRDTQYF. The CDR3 nucleotides are TGTGCCAGCAGCCCAACTGCCGAGCGGGAGATCAGAGATACGCAGTATTTT. The full variable domain, its missing parts supplied by reference TRBV7-6 and TRBJ2-3, is GAGVSQSPRYKVTKRGQDVALRCDPISGHVSLYWYRQALGQGPEFLTYFNYEAQQDKSGLPNDRFSAERPEGSISTLTIQRTEQRDSAMYRCASSPTAEREIRDTQYFGPGTRLTVL.

This clone was observed a single time. V gene TRBV19 combines with J gene TRBJ1-1, with D tentatively TRBD1 (6 bases). V gave up 10 bases and J gave up 3 bases, with 18 bases separating them. Looked up from germline, CDR1 is LNHDA and CDR2 is SQIVND (reference sequence). The CDR3 runs 14 residues. CDR3: CATSRGSLYTEAFF. In DNA, the CDR3 is TGTGCCACCTCCAGGGGATCCCTATACACTGAAGCTTTCTTT.

This clone showed up just once. The chain couples TRBV6-5 to TRBJ2-3; a weak D match, TRBD2 (6 bases). CDR1 is MNHEY and CDR2 is SVGAGI in the germline V gene. Trimming removed 4 bases from V and 1 base from J, with 9 bases in between. The CDR3 contains 14 residues. The CDR3 nucleotides read TGTGCCAGCAGTTTCGGGGAGGGCACAGATACGCAGTATTTT. It encodes CASSFGEGTDTQYF.

The chain couples TRBV19 to TRBJ1-5; D call uncertain. The germline gives CDR1 LNHDA, CDR2 SQIVND (reference sequence). This CDR3 is built from 16 residues. V was shortened by 0 bases and J by 2 bases, with 11 bases between the two germline ends. The CDR3 DNA reads as TGTGCCAGTAGTATAGATCTTGGGGAGGGCAATCAGCCCCAGCATTTT. It codes for CASSIDLGEGNQPQHF.

The chain links TRBV28 to TRBJ2-7; 9 bases line up with TRBD1. CDR1 and CDR2 (germline): MDHEN, SYDVKM. The CDR3 has 14 residues. V gave up 7 bases and J gave up 2 bases; unmatched junction bases: 6. As DNA, the CDR3 is TGTGCCAGCACCAGGACAGGGGCCACCTACGAGCAGTACTTC. Translation: CASTRTGATYEQYF.

The chain combines TRBV11-2 with TRBJ2-7, with 15 positions matching TRBD2. V lost 3 bases to trimming and J lost 4 bases; unmatched junction nucleotides: 7. From germline, CDR1 is SGHAT and CDR2 FQNNGV. The CDR3 sequence is 17 residues long. CDR3 DNA sequence: TGTGCCAGCAGCTTTCCCCACGGGACTAGCGGGAGGTACGAGCAGTACTTC. Amino acid sequence: CASSFPHGTSGRYEQYF.

CDR3 coding DNA: TGTGCCAGCAGCTTAATTGCTGCGGTGCAGTTCTTC. Translation gives CASSLIAAVQFF. The rearrangement uses TRBV7-8 and TRBJ2-1, with D uncertain. The germline CDR1 and CDR2 sequences are SGHVS and FQNEAQ. V lost 2 bases and J lost 12, with 11 bases in between. The CDR3 runs 12 residues.

The V call is TRBV6-1, the J call TRBJ2-2; D ambiguous. The CDR3 loop spans 10 amino acids. Trimming pared 7 bases from V and 7 bases from J, leaving 4 bases between. The germline V gene has CDR1 MNHNS and CDR2 SASEGT. CDR3 in amino acids: CASKLGELFF. As DNA, the CDR3 is TGTGCCAGCAAGCTCGGGGAGCTGTTTTTT.

The chain combines TRBV4-3 with TRBJ2-4, with a weak D call TRBD2 (6 bases). V was pared by 0 bases and J by 6 bases, with 9 bases between. Germline V gene data show CDR1 as LGHNA and CDR2 as YSLEER. The CDR3 loop spans 14 amino acids. DNA of the CDR3: TGCGCCAGCAGCCAAGATCGGGAGATAAACATTCAGTACTTC. This encodes CASSQDREINIQYF.